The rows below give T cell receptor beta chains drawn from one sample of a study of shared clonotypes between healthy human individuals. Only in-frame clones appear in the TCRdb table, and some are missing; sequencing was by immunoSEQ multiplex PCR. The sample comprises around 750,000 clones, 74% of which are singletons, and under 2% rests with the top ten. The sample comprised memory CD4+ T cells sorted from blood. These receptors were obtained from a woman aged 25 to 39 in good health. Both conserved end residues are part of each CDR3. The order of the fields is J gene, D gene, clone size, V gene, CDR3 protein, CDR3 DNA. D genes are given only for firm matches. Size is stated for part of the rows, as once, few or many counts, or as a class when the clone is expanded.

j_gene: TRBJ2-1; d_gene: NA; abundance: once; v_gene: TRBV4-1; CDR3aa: CASSQEGRNNEQFF; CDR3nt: TGCGCCAGCAGCCAAGAGGGCAGAAACAATGAGCAGTTCTTC
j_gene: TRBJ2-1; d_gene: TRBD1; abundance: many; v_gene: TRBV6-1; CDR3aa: CASRGLTGASDEQFF; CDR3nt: TGTGCCAGCAGGGGGTTGACAGGGGCTAGCGATGAGCAGTTCTTC
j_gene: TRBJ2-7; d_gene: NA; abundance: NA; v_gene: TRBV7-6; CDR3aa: CASSPSPLTGTYEQYF; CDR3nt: TGTGCCAGCAGCCCGTCCCCTCTGACAGGAACCTACGAGCAGTACTTC
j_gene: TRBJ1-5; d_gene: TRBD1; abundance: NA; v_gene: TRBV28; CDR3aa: CASTIQGNQPQHF; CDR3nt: TGTGCCAGCACAATACAGGGGAATCAGCCCCAGCATTTT
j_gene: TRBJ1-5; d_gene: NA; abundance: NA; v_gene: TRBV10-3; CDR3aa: CARRGFQPQHF; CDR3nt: TGTGCCCGGCGGGGGTTTCAGCCCCAGCATTTT
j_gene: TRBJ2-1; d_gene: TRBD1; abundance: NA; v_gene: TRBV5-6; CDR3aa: CASMTGGLNEQFF; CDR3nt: TGTGCCAGCATGACAGGGGGCCTAAATGAGCAGTTCTTC
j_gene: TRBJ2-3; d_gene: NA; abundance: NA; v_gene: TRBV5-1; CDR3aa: CASSPLPSTDTQYF; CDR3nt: TGCGCCAGCAGCCCCCTACCTAGCACAGATACGCAGTATTTT
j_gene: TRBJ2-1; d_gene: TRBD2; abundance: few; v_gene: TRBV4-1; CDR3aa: CASSKRTSGSKLDLNEQFF; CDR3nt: TGCGCCAGCAGCAAAAGAACTAGCGGGAGTAAACTTGATCTCAATGAGCAGTTCTTC
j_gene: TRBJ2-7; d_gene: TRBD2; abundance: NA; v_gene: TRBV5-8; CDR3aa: CASSLDTSGSYEQYF; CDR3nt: TGTGCCAGCAGCTTGGATACTAGCGGCTCCTACGAGCAGTACTTC
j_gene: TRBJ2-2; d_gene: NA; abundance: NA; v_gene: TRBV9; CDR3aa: CASSVDIAGELFF; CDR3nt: TGTGCCAGCAGCGTAGATATAGCCGGGGAGCTGTTTTTT
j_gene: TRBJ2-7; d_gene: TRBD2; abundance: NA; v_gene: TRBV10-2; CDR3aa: CASSDLAGVIEQYF; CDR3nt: TGCGCCAGCAGTGATCTAGCGGGAGTTATCGAGCAGTACTTC
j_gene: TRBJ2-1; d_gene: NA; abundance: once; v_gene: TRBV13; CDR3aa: CASTMTGLSYNEQFF; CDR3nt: TGTGCCAGCACCATGACGGGCCTCTCCTACAATGAGCAGTTCTTC
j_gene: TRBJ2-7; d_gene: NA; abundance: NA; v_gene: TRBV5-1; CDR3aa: CASSPPTYEQYF; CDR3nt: TGCGCCAGCAGCCCACCAACCTACGAGCAGTACTTC
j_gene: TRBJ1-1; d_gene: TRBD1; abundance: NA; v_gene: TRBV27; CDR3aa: CASRGTARGAFF; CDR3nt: TGTGCCAGCAGGGGGACAGCCCGGGGAGCTTTCTTT
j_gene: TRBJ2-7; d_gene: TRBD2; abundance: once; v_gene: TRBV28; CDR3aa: CASRPGTSAFYEQYF; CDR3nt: TGTGCCAGCAGACCGGGGACTAGCGCCTTCTACGAGCAGTACTTC
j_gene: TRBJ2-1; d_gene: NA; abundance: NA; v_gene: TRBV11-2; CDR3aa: CASSSRRAEYNEQFF; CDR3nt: TGTGCCAGCAGCTCCCGCCGGGCCGAATACAATGAGCAGTTCTTC
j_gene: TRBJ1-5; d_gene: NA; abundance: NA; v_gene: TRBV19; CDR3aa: CASCDMPDQPQHF; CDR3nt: TGTGCCAGTTGTGACATGCCGGATCAGCCCCAGCATTTT
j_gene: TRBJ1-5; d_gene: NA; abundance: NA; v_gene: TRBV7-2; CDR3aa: CASRLGGGINVQPQHF; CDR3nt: TGTGCCAGCAGGCTCGGTGGGGGGATCAACGTTCAGCCCCAGCATTTT
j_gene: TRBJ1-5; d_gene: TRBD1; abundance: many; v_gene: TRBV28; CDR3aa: CASRRTGGGQPQHF; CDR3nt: TGTGCCAGCAGGCGTACAGGGGGCGGTCAGCCCCAGCATTTT
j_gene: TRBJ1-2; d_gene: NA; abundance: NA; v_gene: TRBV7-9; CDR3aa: CASSFSGPGEGYTF; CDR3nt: TGTGCCAGCAGCTTTAGTGGCCCAGGGGAGGGCTACACCTTC
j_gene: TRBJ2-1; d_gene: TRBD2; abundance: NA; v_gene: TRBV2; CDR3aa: CASSDPGLAGAGRGEQFF; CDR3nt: TGTGCCAGCAGTGACCCGGGACTAGCGGGAGCGGGAAGAGGTGAGCAGTTCTTC
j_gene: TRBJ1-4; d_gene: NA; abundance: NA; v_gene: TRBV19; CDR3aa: CASSSQQGDNEKLFF; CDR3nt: TGTGCCAGTAGTTCGCAACAGGGAGACAATGAAAAACTGTTTTTT
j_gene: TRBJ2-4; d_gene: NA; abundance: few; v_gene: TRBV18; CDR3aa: CASSPAGAGKNIQYF; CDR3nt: TGTGCCAGCTCACCGGCGGGGGCCGGCAAAAACATTCAGTACTTC
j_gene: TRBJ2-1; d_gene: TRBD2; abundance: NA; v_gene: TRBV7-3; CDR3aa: CASSLTSLAGGYNEQFF; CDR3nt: TGTGCCAGCAGCTTAACGTCCCTAGCGGGAGGATACAATGAGCAGTTCTTC
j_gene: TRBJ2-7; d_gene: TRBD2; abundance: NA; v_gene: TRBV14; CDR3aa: CASSQAPREGLVYEQYF; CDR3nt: TGTGCCAGCAGCCAGGCCCCACGGGAGGGCCTTGTATACGAGCAGTACTTC
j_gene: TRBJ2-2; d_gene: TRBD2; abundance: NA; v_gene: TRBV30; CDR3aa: CAGKGLAFTGELFF; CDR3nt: TGTGCCGGGAAGGGACTAGCGTTCACCGGGGAGCTGTTTTTT
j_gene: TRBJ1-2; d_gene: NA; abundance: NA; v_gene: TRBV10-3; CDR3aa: CAISEARIANYGYTF; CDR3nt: TGTGCCATCAGTGAGGCACGGATAGCTAACTATGGCTACACCTTC
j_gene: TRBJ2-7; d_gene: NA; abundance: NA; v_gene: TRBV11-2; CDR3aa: CASSLRPGGYEQYF; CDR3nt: TGTGCCAGCAGCTTACGTCCCGGAGGATACGAGCAGTACTTC
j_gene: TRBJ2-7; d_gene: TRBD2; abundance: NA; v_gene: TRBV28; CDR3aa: CASSYAGGLYEQYF; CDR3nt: TGTGCCAGCAGTTATGCGGGAGGGCTCTACGAGCAGTACTTC
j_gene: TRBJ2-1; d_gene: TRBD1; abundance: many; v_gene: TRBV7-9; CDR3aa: CASSAWDRNNEQFF; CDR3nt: TGTGCCAGCAGCGCATGGGACAGAAACAATGAGCAGTTCTTC
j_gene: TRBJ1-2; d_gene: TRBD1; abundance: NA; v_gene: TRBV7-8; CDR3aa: CASSPRDSYYGYTF; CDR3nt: TGTGCCAGCAGCCCCCGGGACAGTTACTATGGCTACACCTTC
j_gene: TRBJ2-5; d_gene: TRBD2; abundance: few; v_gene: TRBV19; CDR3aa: CASSMLAGASTQYF; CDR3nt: TGTGCCAGTAGTATGCTAGCGGGAGCATCGACCCAGTACTTC
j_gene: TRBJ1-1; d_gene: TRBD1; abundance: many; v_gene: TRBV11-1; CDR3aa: CASSLRTGKAFF; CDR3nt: TGTGCCAGCAGCTTAAGGACAGGGAAAGCTTTCTTT
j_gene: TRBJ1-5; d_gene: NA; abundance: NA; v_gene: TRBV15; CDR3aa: CATSRKLDSTNQPQHF; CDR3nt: TGTGCCACCAGCAGAAAATTGGACAGTACCAATCAGCCCCAGCATTTT
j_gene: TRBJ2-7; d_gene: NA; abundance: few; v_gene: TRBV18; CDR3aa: CASSPTRSYEQYF; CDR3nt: TGTGCCAGCTCACCGACACGTTCCTACGAGCAGTACTTC
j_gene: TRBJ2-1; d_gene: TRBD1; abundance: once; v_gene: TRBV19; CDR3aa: CASKRDRNYNEQFF; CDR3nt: TGTGCCAGTAAGAGGGACAGAAATTACAATGAGCAGTTCTTC
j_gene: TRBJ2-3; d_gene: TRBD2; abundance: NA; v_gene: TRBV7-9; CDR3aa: CASSLTSGRSTDTQYF; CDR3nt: TGTGCCAGCAGCTTGACTAGCGGGAGAAGCACAGATACGCAGTATTTT
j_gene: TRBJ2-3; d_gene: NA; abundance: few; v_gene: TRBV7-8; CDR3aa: CASSITTDTQYF; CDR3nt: TGTGCCAGCAGCATTACCACAGATACGCAGTATTTT